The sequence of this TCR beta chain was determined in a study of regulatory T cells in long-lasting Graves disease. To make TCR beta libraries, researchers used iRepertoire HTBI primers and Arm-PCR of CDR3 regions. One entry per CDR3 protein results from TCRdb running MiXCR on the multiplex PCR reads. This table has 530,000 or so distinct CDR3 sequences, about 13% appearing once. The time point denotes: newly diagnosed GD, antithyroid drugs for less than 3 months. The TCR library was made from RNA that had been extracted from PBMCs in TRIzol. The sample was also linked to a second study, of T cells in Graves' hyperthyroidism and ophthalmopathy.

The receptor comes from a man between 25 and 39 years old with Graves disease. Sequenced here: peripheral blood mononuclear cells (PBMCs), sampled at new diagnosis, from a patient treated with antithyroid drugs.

The CDR3, as DNA: TGCAGTGCTATTGGGACTAGAAGGGACACCGGGGAGCTGTTTTTT. Its translation: CSAIGTRRDTGELFF. V is TRBV20-1 and J is TRBJ2-2; 8 bases are shared with TRBD2. The CDR3 spans 15 residues. V shed 4 bases, J shed 3 bases, and the junction held 7 bases outside the gene matches. Germline CDR1 is DFQATT and CDR2 is SNEGSKA (reference sequence).